This TCR beta chain was captured in a study of cytomegalovirus exposure and HLA in healthy donors. Findings and limits, study-wide: Later, TCR association rates were found to vary by HLA locus, highest for DRB1 and lowest for HLA-C. An apparent linkage of common viral pathogens to several of the most significant clusters emerged in a later analysis.

The primer mix had 60 Vbeta and 13 Jbeta primers. Sequenced by immunoSEQ multiplex PCR; TCRdb stores in-frame clones only, minus some. The data contain 100,000 to 150,000 clones, 60% to 80% of them singletons. With respect to this clone: The antigen remains unidentified.

Donors in the study were healthy people who gave bone marrow. The study sampled nominally healthy donors, though unrecorded immune exposures were likely. Source material: PBMCs. This clonotype was sampled from a man aged 25-40 years in good health and CMV-seronegative.

The CDR3 coding sequence is TGTGCCAGCAGCGTAGCGGGGACTACGGTCTCCGGGGAGCTGTTTTTT. Residues: CASSVAGTTVSGELFF. V gene TRBV9 combines with J gene TRBJ2-2; TRBD2 aligns across 7 bases. The trim removed 0 bases at V and 6 bases at J, leaving 8 bases unmatched. The CDR3 covers 16 residues. CDR1 is SGDLS and CDR2 is YYNGEE in the germline V gene.